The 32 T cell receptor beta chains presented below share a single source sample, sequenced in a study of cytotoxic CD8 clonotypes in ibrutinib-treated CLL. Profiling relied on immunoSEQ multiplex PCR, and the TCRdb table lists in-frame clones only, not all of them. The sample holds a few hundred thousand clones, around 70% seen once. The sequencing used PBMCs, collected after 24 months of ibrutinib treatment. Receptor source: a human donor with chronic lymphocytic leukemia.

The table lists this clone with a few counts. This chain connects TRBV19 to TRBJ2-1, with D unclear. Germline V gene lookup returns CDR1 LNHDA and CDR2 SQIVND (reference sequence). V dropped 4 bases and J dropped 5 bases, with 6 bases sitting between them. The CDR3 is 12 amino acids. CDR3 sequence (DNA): TGTGCCAGTAGTAGGGAAGACAATGAGCAGTTCTTC. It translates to CASSREDNEQFF. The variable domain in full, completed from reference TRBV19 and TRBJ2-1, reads DGGITQSPKYLFRKEGQNVTLSCEQNLNHDAMYWYRQDPGQGLRLIYYSQIVNDFQKGDIAEGYSVSREKKESFPLTVTSAQKNPTAFYLCASSREDNEQFFGPGTRLTVL.

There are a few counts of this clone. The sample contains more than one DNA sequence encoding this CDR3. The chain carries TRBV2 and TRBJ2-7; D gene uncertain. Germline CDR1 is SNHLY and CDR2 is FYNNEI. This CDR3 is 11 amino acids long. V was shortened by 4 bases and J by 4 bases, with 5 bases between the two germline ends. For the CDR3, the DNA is TGTGCCAGCAGTGCGGCGTACGAGCAGTACTTC. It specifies CASSAAYEQYF.

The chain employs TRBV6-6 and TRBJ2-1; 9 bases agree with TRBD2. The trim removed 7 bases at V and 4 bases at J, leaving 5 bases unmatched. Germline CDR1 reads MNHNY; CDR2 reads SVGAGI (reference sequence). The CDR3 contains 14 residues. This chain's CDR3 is CASTRTSDYNEQFF. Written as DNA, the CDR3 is TGTGCCAGCACCCGGACTAGCGATTACAATGAGCAGTTCTTC.

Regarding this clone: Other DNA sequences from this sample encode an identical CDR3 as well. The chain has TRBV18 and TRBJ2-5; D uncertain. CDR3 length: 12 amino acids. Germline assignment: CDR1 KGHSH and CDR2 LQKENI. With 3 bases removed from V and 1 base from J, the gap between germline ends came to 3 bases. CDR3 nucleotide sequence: TGTGCCAGCTCACCCTCCCAAGAGACCCAGTACTTC. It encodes CASSPSQETQYF.

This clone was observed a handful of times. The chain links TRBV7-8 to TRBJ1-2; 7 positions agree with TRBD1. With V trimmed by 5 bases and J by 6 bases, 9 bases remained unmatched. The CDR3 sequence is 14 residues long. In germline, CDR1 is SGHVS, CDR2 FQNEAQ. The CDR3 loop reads CASSPFRGQDGYTF. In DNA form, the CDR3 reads TGTGCCAGCAGCCCGTTTAGGGGGCAGGATGGCTACACCTTC. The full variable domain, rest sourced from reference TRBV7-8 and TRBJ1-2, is GAGVSQSPRYKVAKRGQDVALRCDPISGHVSLFWYQQALGQGPEFLTYFQNEAQLDKSGLPSDRFFAERPEGSVSTLKIQRTQQEDSAVYLCASSPFRGQDGYTFGSGTRLTVV.

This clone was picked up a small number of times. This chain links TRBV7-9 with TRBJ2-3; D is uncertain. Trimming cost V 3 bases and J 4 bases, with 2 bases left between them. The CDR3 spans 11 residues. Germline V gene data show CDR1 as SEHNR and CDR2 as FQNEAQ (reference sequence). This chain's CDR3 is CASSFADTQYF. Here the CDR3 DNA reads TGTGCCAGCAGCTTCGCAGATACGCAGTATTTT. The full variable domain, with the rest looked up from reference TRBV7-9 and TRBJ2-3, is DTGVSQNPRHKITKRGQNVTFRCDPISEHNRLYWYRQTLGQGPEFLTYFQNEAQLEKSRLLSDRFSAERPKGSFSTLEIQRTEQGDSAMYLCASSFADTQYFGPGTRLTVL.

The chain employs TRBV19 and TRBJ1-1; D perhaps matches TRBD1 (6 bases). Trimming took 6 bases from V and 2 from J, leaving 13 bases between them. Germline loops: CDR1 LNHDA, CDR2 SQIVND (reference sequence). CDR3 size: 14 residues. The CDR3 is CASRVTGTNTEAFF. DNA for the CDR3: TGTGCCAGTAGGGTGACAGGAACCAACACTGAAGCTTTCTTT.

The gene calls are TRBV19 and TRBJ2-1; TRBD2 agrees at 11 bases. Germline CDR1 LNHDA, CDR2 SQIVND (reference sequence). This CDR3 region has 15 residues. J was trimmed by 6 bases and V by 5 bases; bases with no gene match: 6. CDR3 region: CASSSGTSGANEQFF. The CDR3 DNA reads TGTGCCAGTAGTTCCGGGACTAGCGGCGCCAATGAGCAGTTCTTC.

Written as DNA, the CDR3 is TGTGCCAGCAGCTTTGGGACGGGGGCGAGCACAGATACGCAGTATTTT. It translates to CASSFGTGASTDTQYF. This chain uses TRBV11-2 with TRBJ2-3; tentatively, D is TRBD1 or TRBD2 (6 bases each). Germline assignment: CDR1 SGHAT and CDR2 FQNNGV. V lost 3 bases to trimming and J lost 0 bases, with 13 bases between them. The CDR3 covers 16 residues.

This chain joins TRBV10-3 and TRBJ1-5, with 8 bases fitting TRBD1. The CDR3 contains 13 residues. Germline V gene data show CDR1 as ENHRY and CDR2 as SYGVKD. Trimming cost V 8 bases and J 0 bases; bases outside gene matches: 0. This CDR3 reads CAIGQGSNQPQHF. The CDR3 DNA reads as TGTGCCATCGGACAGGGTAGCAATCAGCCCCAGCATTTT.

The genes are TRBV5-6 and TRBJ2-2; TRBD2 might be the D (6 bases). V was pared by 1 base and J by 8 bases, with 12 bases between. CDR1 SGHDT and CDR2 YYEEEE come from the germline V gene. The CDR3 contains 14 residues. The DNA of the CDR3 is TGTGCCAGCAGCTTGACGACTAGTCCGGGGGAGCTGTTTTTT. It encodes CASSLTTSPGELFF.

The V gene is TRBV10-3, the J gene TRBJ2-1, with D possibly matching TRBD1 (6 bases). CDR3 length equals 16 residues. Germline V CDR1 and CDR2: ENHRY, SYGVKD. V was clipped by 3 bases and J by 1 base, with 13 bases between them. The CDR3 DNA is TGTGCCATCAGTGACACGGGACATCAGTCCTACAATGAGCAGTTCTTC. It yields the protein CAISDTGHQSYNEQFF.

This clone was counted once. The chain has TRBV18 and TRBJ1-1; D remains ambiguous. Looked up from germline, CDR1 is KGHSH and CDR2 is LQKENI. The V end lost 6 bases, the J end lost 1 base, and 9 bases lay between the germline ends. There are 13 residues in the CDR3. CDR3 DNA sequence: TGTGCCAGCTCGCGGACGGCGAACACTGAAGCTTTCTTT. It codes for CASSRTANTEAFF.

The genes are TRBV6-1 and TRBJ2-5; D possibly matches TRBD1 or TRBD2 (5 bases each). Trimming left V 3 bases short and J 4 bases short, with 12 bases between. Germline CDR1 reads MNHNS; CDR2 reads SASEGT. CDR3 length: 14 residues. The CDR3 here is CASSEVGGLETQYF. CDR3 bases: TGTGCCAGCAGTGAGGTTGGGGGTTTAGAGACCCAGTACTTC.

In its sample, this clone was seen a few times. In DNA, the CDR3 is TGTGCCAGCAGCTTGGATGAACAGTTTCAAGGCTACACCTTC. It specifies CASSLDEQFQGYTF. This sequence joins TRBV5-6 and TRBJ1-2; no firm D call. Trimming took off 0 bases at V and 8 bases at J, with 14 bases between the two ends. This CDR3 region has 14 residues. From germline, CDR1 is SGHDT and CDR2 YYEEEE.

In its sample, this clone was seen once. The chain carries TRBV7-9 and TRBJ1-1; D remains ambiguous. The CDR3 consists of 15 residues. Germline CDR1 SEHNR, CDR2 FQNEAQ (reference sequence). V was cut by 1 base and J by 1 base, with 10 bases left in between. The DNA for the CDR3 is TGTGCCAGCAGCTTAGGGGCCGGGGAGAACACTGAAGCTTTCTTT. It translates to CASSLGAGENTEAFF.

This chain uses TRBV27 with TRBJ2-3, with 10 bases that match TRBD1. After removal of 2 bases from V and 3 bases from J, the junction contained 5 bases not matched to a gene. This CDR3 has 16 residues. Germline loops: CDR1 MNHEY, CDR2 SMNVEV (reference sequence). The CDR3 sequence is CASSLTRTGGTDTQYF. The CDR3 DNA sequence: TGTGCCAGCAGTTTAACCAGGACAGGGGGGACAGATACGCAGTATTTT.

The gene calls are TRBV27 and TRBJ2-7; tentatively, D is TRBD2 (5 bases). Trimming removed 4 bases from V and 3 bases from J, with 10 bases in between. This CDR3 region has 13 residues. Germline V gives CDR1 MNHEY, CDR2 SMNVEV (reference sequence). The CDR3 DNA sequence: TGTGCCAGCAGTTCTATTGACTACTACGAGCAGTACTTC. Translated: CASSSIDYYEQYF.

CDR3 DNA sequence: TGTGCCAGCCGGGAGGGGGGCGCCCGGGAGACCCAGTACTTC. Encoded protein: CASREGGARETQYF. The V gene is TRBV6-5, the J gene TRBJ2-5; TRBD2 matches at 8 bases. Germline CDR1 is MNHEY and CDR2 is SVGAGI. The CDR3 contains 14 residues. Trimming removed 8 bases from V and 5 bases from J; junction bases left unmatched: 10.

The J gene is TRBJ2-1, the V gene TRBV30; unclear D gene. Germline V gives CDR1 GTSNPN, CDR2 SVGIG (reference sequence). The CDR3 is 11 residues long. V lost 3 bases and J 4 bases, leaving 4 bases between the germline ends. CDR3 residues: CAWRQYNEQFF. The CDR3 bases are TGTGCCTGGAGACAGTACAATGAGCAGTTCTTC.

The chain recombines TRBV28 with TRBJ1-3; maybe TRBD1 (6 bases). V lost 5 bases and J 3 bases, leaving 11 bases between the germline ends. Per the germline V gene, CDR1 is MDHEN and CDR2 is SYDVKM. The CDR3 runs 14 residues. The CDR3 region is CASSTGIYGNTIYF. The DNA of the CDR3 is TGTGCCAGCAGTACAGGGATATATGGAAACACCATATATTTT. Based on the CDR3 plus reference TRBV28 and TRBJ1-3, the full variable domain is DVKVTQSSRYLVKRTGEKVFLECVQDMDHENMFWYRQDPGLGLRLIYFSYDVKMKEKGDIPEGYSVSREKKERFSLILESASTNQTSMYLCASSTGIYGNTIYFGEGSWLTVV.

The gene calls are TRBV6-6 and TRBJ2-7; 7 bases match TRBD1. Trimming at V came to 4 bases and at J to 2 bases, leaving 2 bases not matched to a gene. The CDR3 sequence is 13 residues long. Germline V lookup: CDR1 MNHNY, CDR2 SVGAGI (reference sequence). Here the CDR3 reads CASSSTGAYEQYF. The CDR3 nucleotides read TGTGCCAGCAGTTCTACAGGGGCCTACGAGCAGTACTTC.

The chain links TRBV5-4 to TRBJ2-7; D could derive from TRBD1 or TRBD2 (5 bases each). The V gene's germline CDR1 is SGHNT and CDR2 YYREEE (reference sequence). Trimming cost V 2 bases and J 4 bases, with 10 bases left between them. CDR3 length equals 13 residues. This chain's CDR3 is CASSFSGTYEQYF. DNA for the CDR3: TGTGCCAGCAGCTTTTCGGGGACGTACGAGCAGTACTTC.

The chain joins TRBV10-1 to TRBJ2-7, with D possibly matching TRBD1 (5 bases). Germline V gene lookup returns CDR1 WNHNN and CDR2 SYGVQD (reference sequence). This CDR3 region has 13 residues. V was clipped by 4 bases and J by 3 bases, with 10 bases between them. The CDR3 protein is CASSVFQGYEQYF. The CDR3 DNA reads TGCGCCAGCAGTGTCTTTCAGGGCTACGAGCAGTACTTC.

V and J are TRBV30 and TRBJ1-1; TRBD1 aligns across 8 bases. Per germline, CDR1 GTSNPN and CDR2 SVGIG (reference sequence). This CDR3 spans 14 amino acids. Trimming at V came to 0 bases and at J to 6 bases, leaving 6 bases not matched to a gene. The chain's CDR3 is CAWSVRGQGAEAFF. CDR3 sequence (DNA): TGTGCCTGGAGTGTCAGGGGGCAAGGCGCTGAAGCTTTCTTT.

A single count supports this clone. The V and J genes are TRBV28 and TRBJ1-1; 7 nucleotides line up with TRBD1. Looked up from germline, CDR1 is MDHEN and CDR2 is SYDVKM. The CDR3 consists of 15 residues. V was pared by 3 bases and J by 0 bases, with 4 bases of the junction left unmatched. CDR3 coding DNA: TGTGCCAGCAGTTTCGGGACAGCTATGAACACTGAAGCTTTCTTT. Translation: CASSFGTAMNTEAFF.

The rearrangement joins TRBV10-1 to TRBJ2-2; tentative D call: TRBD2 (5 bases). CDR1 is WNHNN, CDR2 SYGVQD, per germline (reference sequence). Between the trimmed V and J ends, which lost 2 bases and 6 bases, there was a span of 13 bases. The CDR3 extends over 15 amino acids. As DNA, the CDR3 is TGCGCCAGCAGTGAGACCCCTATGAGGGCCGGGGAGCTGTTTTTT. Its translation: CASSETPMRAGELFF.

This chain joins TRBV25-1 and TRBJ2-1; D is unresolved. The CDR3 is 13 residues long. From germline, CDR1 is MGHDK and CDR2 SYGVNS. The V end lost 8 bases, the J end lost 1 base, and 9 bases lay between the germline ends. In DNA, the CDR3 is TGTGCCAGCGTGGACGGGTCCTACAATGAGCAGTTCTTC. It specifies CASVDGSYNEQFF.

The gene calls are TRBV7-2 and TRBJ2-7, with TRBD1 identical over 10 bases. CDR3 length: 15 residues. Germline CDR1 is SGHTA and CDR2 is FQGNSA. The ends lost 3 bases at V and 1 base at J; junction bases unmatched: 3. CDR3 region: CASSFGQGGSYEQYF. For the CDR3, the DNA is TGTGCCAGCAGCTTCGGACAGGGGGGATCCTACGAGCAGTACTTC.

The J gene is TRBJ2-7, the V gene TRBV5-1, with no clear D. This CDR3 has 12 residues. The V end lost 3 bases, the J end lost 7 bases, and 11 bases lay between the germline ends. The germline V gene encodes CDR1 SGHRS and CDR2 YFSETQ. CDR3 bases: TGCGCCAGCAGCTCTTTCGGGCGTGAGCAGTACTTC. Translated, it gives CASSSFGREQYF.

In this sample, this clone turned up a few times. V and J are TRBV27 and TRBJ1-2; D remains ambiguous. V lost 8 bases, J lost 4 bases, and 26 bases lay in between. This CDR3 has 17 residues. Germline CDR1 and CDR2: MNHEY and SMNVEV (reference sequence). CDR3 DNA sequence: TGTGCCAGCCTCCCCCGAAGTGTTACTAGCCTCGGCTATGGCTACACCTTC. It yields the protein CASLPRSVTSLGYGYTF.

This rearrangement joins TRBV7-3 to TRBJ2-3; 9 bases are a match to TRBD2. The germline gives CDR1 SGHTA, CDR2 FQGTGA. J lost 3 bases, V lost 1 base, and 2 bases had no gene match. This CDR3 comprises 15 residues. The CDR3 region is CASSLSLAGTDTQYF. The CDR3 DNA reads TGTGCCAGCAGCTTAAGCCTAGCGGGGACAGATACGCAGTATTTT.